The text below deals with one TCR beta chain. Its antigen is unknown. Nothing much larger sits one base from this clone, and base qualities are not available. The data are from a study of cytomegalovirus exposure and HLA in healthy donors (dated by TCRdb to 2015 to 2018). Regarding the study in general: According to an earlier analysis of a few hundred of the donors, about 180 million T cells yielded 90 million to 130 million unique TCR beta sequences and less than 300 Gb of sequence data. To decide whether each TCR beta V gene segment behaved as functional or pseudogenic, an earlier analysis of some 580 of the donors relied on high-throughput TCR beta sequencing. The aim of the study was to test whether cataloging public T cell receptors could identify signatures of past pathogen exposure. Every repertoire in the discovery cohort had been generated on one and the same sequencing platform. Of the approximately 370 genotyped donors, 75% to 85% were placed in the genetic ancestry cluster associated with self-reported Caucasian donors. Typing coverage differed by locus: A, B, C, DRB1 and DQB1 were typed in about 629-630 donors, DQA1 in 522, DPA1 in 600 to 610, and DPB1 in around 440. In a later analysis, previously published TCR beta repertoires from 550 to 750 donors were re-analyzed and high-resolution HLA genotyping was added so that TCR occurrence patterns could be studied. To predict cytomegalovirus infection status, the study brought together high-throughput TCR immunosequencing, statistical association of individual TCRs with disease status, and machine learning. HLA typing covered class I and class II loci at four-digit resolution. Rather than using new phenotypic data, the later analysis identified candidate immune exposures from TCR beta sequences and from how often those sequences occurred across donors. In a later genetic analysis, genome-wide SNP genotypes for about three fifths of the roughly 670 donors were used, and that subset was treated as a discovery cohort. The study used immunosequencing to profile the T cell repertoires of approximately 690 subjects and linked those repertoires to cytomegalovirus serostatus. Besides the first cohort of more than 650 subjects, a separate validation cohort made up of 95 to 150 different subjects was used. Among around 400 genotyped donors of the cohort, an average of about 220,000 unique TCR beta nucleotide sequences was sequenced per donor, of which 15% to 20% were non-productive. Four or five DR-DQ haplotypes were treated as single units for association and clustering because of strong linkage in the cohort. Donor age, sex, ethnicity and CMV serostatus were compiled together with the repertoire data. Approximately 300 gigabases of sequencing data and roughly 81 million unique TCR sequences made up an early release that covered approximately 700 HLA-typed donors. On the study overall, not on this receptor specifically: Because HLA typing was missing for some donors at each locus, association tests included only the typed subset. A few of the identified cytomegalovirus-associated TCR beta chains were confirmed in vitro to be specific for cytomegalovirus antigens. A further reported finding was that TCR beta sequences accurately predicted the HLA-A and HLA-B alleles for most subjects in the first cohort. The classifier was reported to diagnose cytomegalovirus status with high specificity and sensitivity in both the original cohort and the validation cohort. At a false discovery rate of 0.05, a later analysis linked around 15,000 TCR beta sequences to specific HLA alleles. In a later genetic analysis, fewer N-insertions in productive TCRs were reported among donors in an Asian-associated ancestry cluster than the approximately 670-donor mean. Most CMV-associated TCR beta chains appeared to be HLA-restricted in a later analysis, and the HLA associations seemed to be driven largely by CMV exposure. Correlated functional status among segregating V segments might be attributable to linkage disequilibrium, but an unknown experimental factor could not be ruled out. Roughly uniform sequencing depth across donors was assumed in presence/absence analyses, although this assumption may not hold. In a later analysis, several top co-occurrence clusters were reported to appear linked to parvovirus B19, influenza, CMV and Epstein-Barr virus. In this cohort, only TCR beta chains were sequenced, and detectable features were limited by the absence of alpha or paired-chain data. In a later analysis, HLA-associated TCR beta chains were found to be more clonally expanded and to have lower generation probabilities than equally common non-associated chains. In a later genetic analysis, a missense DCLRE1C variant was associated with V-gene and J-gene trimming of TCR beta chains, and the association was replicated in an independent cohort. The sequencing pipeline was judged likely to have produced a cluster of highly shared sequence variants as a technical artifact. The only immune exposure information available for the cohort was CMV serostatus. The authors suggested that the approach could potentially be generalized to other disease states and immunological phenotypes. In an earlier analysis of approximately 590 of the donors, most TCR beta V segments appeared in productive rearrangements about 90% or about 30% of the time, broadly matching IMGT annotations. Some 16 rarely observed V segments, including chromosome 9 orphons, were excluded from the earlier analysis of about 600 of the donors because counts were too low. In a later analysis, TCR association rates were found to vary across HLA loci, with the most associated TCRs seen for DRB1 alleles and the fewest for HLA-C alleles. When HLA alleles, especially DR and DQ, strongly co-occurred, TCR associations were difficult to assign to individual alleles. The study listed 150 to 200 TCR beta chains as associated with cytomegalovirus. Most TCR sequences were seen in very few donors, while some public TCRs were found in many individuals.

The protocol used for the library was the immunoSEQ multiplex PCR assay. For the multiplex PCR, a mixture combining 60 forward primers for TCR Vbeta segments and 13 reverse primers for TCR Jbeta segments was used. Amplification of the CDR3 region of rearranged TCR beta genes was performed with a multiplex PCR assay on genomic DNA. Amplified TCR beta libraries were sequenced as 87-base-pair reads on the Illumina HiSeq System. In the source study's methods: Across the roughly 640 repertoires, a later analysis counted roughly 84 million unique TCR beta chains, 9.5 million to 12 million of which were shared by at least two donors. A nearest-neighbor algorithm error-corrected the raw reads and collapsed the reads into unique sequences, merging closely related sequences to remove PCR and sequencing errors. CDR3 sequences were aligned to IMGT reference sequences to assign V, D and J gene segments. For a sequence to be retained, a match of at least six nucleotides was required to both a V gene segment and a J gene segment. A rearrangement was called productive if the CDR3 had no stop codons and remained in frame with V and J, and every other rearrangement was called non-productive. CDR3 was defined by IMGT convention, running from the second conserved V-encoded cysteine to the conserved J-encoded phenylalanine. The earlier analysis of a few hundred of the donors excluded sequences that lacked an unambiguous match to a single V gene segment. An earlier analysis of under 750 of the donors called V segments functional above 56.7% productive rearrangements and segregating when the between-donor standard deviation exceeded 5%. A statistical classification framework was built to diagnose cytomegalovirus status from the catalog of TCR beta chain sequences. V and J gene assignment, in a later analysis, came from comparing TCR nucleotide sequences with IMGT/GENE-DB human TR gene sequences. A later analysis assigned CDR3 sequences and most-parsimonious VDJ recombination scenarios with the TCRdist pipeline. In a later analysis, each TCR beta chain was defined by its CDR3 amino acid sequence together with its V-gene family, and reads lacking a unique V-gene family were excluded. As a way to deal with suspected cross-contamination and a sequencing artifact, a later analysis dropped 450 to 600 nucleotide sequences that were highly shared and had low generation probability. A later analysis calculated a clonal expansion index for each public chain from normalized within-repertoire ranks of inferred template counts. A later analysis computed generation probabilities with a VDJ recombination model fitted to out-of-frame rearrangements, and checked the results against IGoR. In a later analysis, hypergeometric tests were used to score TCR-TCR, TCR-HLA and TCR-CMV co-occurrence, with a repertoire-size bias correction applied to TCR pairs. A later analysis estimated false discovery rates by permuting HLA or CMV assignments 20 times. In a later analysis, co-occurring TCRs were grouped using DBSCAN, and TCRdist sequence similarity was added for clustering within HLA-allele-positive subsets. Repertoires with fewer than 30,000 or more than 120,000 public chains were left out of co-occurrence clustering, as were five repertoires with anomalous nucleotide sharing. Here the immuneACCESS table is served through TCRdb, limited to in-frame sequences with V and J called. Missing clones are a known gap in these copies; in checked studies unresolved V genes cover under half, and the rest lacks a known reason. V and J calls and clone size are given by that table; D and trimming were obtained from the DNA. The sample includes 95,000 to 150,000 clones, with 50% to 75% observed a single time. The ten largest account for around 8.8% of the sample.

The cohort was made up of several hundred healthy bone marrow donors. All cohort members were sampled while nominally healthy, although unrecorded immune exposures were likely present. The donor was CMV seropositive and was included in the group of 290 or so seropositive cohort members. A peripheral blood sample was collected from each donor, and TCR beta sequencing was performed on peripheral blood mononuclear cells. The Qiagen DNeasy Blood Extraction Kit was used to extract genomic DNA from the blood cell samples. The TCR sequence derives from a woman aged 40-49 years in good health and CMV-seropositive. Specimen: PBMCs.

Here is the DNA: TGCGCCAGCAGCCAAGAAACTAGCTACCAAGCCACAGATACGCAGTATTTT. The translation is CASSQETSYQATDTQYF. The chain is encoded by TRBV4-1 joined to TRBJ2-3; a tentative D call is TRBD2 (6 bases match). V was cut back by 0 bases and J by 2 bases, leaving a gap of 15 bases between them. For CDR1 and CDR2, the germline V gene lists MGHRA and YSYEKL. The CDR3, from cysteine to phenylalanine, totals 17 residues. The retained sequence is limited to the CDR3, 51 bases, with the frame set at the first base.